Listed below are T cell receptor beta chains from one sample, sequenced in a study of T cells in localized non-small cell lung cancer. TCRdb keeps only in-frame clones here, not all; method: immunoSEQ multiplex PCR. This table has under 65,000 clones, about four fifths appearing once. Sample: peripheral blood, taken before any cancer treatment. These TCRs come from a female donor of 60 years or more with stage II squamous cell lung carcinoma. The CDR3 runs from the conserved cysteine through the conserved F or W. Each record gives: J gene, D gene, clone size, V gene, CDR3 length, CDR3 protein, CDR3 DNA. The D gene is left open where the match is weak. Expanded clones are given a class, and other clones once, few, many or no size at all.

j_call: TRBJ2-7
d_call: -
clone_size: -
v_call: TRBV5-4
cdr3_length: 14
cdr3_aa: CASSTGQSSYEQYF
cdr3_nt: TGTGCCAGCAGCACCGGACAGAGCTCCTACGAGCAGTACTTC

j_call: TRBJ1-6
d_call: -
clone_size: medium-sized
v_call: TRBV27
cdr3_length: 16
cdr3_aa: CASSLQVPLYNSPLHF
cdr3_nt: TGTGCCAGCAGTTTACAGGTTCCCCTCTATAATTCACCCCTCCACTTT

j_call: TRBJ1-2
d_call: -
clone_size: -
v_call: TRBV6-6
cdr3_length: 11
cdr3_aa: CASSFPGPNTF
cdr3_nt: TGTGCCAGCAGTTTCCCGGGACCCAACACCTTC

j_call: TRBJ1-1
d_call: TRBD1
clone_size: -
v_call: TRBV29-1
cdr3_length: 16
cdr3_aa: CSVSPGQGVGAIEAFF
cdr3_nt: TGCAGCGTTAGTCCGGGACAGGGAGTGGGTGCGATTGAAGCTTTCTTT

j_call: TRBJ2-2
d_call: -
clone_size: -
v_call: TRBV11-3
cdr3_length: 14
cdr3_aa: CASSLGTFGGELFF
cdr3_nt: TGTGCCAGCAGCCTCGGGACATTCGGCGGGGAGCTGTTTTTT

j_call: TRBJ1-6
d_call: -
clone_size: -
v_call: TRBV4-1
cdr3_length: 14
cdr3_aa: CASSQADPGSPLHF
cdr3_nt: TGCGCCAGCAGCCAGGCAGATCCCGGTTCACCCCTCCACTTT

j_call: TRBJ2-7
d_call: TRBD2
clone_size: once
v_call: TRBV7-6
cdr3_length: 16
cdr3_aa: CASSPGLAGGYYEQYF
cdr3_nt: TGTGCCAGCAGCCCGGGACTAGCGGGGGGTTACTACGAGCAGTACTTC

j_call: TRBJ2-1
d_call: -
clone_size: -
v_call: TRBV9
cdr3_length: 13
cdr3_aa: CASSVGPTREQFF
cdr3_nt: TGTGCCAGCAGCGTAGGCCCGACCCGTGAGCAGTTCTTC

j_call: TRBJ1-1
d_call: TRBD1
clone_size: -
v_call: TRBV6-4
cdr3_length: 15
cdr3_aa: CASSETGQGRTEAFF
cdr3_nt: TGTGCCAGCAGTGAGACGGGACAGGGGAGGACTGAAGCTTTCTTT

j_call: TRBJ2-1
d_call: -
clone_size: -
v_call: TRBV15
cdr3_length: 14
cdr3_aa: CATSRDRGYNEQFF
cdr3_nt: TGTGCCACCAGCAGAGATCGGGGTTACAATGAGCAGTTCTTC

j_call: TRBJ1-1
d_call: -
clone_size: -
v_call: TRBV19
cdr3_length: 16
cdr3_aa: CASSIGRQRASTEAFF
cdr3_nt: TGTGCCAGTAGTATAGGGAGACAAAGGGCAAGCACTGAAGCTTTCTTT

j_call: TRBJ1-4
d_call: TRBD1
clone_size: -
v_call: TRBV4-1
cdr3_length: 14
cdr3_aa: CASRDRGNNEKLFF
cdr3_nt: TGCGCCAGCAGGGACAGGGGGAATAATGAAAAACTGTTTTTT

j_call: TRBJ1-6
d_call: -
clone_size: -
v_call: TRBV2
cdr3_length: 13
cdr3_aa: CASTGDLDSPLHF
cdr3_nt: TGTGCCAGCACAGGGGATTTAGATTCACCCCTCCACTTT

j_call: TRBJ2-1
d_call: -
clone_size: -
v_call: TRBV19
cdr3_length: 17
cdr3_aa: CASSPLIPRGSYNEQFF
cdr3_nt: TGTGCCAGTAGTCCCCTGATCCCTAGGGGCTCCTACAATGAGCAGTTCTTC

j_call: TRBJ2-5
d_call: TRBD2
clone_size: -
v_call: TRBV7-8
cdr3_length: 14
cdr3_aa: CASRLAGGQETQYF
cdr3_nt: TGTGCCAGCAGACTAGCGGGGGGGCAAGAGACCCAGTACTTC

j_call: TRBJ2-7
d_call: -
clone_size: -
v_call: TRBV5-1
cdr3_length: 15
cdr3_aa: CASSPGQGLAYEQYF
cdr3_nt: TGCGCCAGCAGCCCGGGACAGGGACTAGCCTACGAGCAGTACTTC

j_call: TRBJ2-7
d_call: -
clone_size: -
v_call: TRBV4-2
cdr3_length: 14
cdr3_aa: CASSRDRARYEQYF
cdr3_nt: TGTGCCAGCAGCCGAGACAGAGCGCGGTACGAGCAGTACTTC

j_call: TRBJ2-3
d_call: -
clone_size: -
v_call: TRBV7-2
cdr3_length: 16
cdr3_aa: CASSSLGRVSTDTQYF
cdr3_nt: TGTGCCAGCAGCTCCCTCGGGCGGGTTAGCACAGATACGCAGTATTTT

j_call: TRBJ2-7
d_call: TRBD1
clone_size: -
v_call: TRBV27
cdr3_length: 13
cdr3_aa: CASRRDRGDEQYF
cdr3_nt: TGTGCCAGCAGGCGGGACAGGGGCGACGAGCAGTACTTC

j_call: TRBJ1-3
d_call: -
clone_size: -
v_call: TRBV5-1
cdr3_length: 14
cdr3_aa: CASSGGQPGNTIYF
cdr3_nt: TGCGCCAGCAGCGGGGGACAACCTGGAAACACCATATATTTT

j_call: TRBJ2-7
d_call: -
clone_size: -
v_call: TRBV5-1
cdr3_length: 16
cdr3_aa: CASSLADGDGSYEQYF
cdr3_nt: TGCGCCAGCAGCTTGGCGGACGGGGACGGTTCCTACGAGCAGTACTTC

j_call: TRBJ2-5
d_call: TRBD1
clone_size: -
v_call: TRBV9
cdr3_length: 15
cdr3_aa: CASSPGTGVQETQYF
cdr3_nt: TGTGCCAGCAGCCCTGGGACAGGGGTTCAAGAGACCCAGTACTTC

j_call: TRBJ1-1
d_call: TRBD1
clone_size: -
v_call: TRBV7-3
cdr3_length: 13
cdr3_aa: CASSFRGHTEAFF
cdr3_nt: TGTGCCAGCAGCTTCAGGGGGCACACTGAAGCTTTCTTT

j_call: TRBJ2-3
d_call: -
clone_size: -
v_call: TRBV5-1
cdr3_length: 17
cdr3_aa: CASSPAGAGASTDTQYF
cdr3_nt: TGCGCCAGCAGCCCGGCTGGGGCAGGGGCGAGCACAGATACGCAGTATTTT

j_call: TRBJ2-3
d_call: TRBD2
clone_size: -
v_call: TRBV29-1
cdr3_length: 16
cdr3_aa: CSVETSGGPGTDTQYF
cdr3_nt: TGCAGCGTCGAGACTAGCGGGGGGCCTGGCACAGATACGCAGTATTTT

j_call: TRBJ2-1
d_call: -
clone_size: -
v_call: TRBV5-1
cdr3_length: 15
cdr3_aa: CASSGGRSSYNEQFF
cdr3_nt: TGCGCCAGCAGCGGAGGACGAAGCTCCTACAATGAGCAGTTCTTC

j_call: TRBJ2-1
d_call: -
clone_size: -
v_call: TRBV2
cdr3_length: 15
cdr3_aa: CASRFTGISYNEQFF
cdr3_nt: TGTGCCAGCAGGTTTACAGGGATTAGCTACAATGAGCAGTTCTTC

j_call: TRBJ2-5
d_call: -
clone_size: once
v_call: TRBV25-1
cdr3_length: 14
cdr3_aa: CASSEGGAGETQYF
cdr3_nt: TGTGCCAGCAGTGAGGGGGGCGCGGGAGAGACCCAGTACTTC

j_call: TRBJ2-7
d_call: -
clone_size: -
v_call: TRBV27
cdr3_length: 12
cdr3_aa: CASSFPRGEQYF
cdr3_nt: TGTGCCAGCAGTTTTCCCAGGGGCGAGCAGTACTTC

j_call: TRBJ1-1
d_call: TRBD1
clone_size: once
v_call: TRBV2
cdr3_length: 13
cdr3_aa: CASRGQGNTEAFF
cdr3_nt: TGTGCCAGCAGGGGACAGGGGAACACTGAAGCTTTCTTT

j_call: TRBJ2-7
d_call: -
clone_size: -
v_call: TRBV5-1
cdr3_length: 13
cdr3_aa: CASSSGLFYEQYF
cdr3_nt: TGCGCCAGCAGCTCGGGGCTCTTCTACGAGCAGTACTTC

j_call: TRBJ1-5
d_call: TRBD1
clone_size: many
v_call: TRBV7-2
cdr3_length: 15
cdr3_aa: CASKGRTGGSQPQHF
cdr3_nt: TGTGCCAGCAAAGGCAGGACAGGGGGCTCTCAGCCCCAGCATTTT

j_call: TRBJ1-5
d_call: TRBD1
clone_size: -
v_call: TRBV19
cdr3_length: 12
cdr3_aa: CASRQGDQPQHF
cdr3_nt: TGTGCCAGTCGACAGGGGGATCAGCCCCAGCATTTT

j_call: TRBJ1-2
d_call: -
clone_size: -
v_call: TRBV6-6
cdr3_length: 12
cdr3_aa: CASSPRGGGYTF
cdr3_nt: TGTGCCAGCAGCCCCCGGGGAGGTGGCTACACCTTC

j_call: TRBJ1-2
d_call: -
clone_size: -
v_call: TRBV9
cdr3_length: 13
cdr3_aa: CASSVASAGGYTF
cdr3_nt: TGTGCCAGCAGCGTAGCTTCGGCGGGTGGCTACACCTTC

j_call: TRBJ1-6
d_call: -
clone_size: -
v_call: TRBV5-6
cdr3_length: 15
cdr3_aa: CASRVRTVTNSPLHF
cdr3_nt: TGTGCCAGCAGGGTCCGGACAGTTACGAATTCACCCCTCCACTTT

j_call: TRBJ2-7
d_call: -
clone_size: -
v_call: TRBV30
cdr3_length: 14
cdr3_aa: CAWSVGGTEDEQYF
cdr3_nt: TGTGCCTGGAGTGTAGGAGGGACGGAAGACGAGCAGTACTTC